One sample yielded the 26 T cell receptor beta chains listed below, sequenced in a study of cytomegalovirus exposure and HLA in healthy donors. 60 Vbeta and 13 Jbeta primers were used in PCR. Measured with immunoSEQ multiplex PCR; TCRdb has only the in-frame clones, and not every one. The data show some 98,000 clones, with around 75% seen just once and approximately 9.9% held by the top ten. The sample consisted of PBMCs. The receptor source for this set is a man aged 18 to 29 in good health and CMV-seropositive.

V gene TRBV7-9 combines with J gene TRBJ2-1, with TRBD2 identical over 9 bases. This CDR3 contains 15 residues. Germline values: CDR1 SEHNR, CDR2 FQNEAQ (reference sequence). Trimming at V came to 5 bases and at J to 5 bases, leaving 7 bases not matched to a gene. As DNA, the CDR3 is TGTGCCAGCAGCCCCACTAGCGGGCTCAACAATGAGCAGTTCTTC. It is translated as CASSPTSGLNNEQFF.

This chain connects TRBV4-1 to TRBJ2-7, with TRBD2 identical over 9 bases. There are 16 residues in the CDR3. V trimming: 1 base; J trimming: 2 bases; junction bases outside the gene matches: 6. Germline loops: CDR1 MGHRA, CDR2 YSYEKL. The CDR3 region is CASSQGPGLAAYEQYF. The CDR3 coding sequence is TGCGCCAGCAGCCAAGGTCCGGGACTAGCTGCCTACGAGCAGTACTTC.

V and J are TRBV7-9 and TRBJ1-3, with TRBD1 as a possible D gene (5 bases). The V end was cut by 5 bases, the J end by 0 bases, with 17 bases between. The CDR3 has 17 residues. Germline V gene lookup returns CDR1 SEHNR and CDR2 FQNEAQ (reference sequence). CDR3 bases: TGTGCCAGCAGCGGCGCAGGGTTGGAAGCCTCTGGAAACACCATATATTTT. Residues: CASSGAGLEASGNTIYF.

This chain joins TRBV28 and TRBJ1-6, with a possible D match to TRBD1 (5 bases). Trimming removed 5 bases at V and 2 bases at J, with 16 bases between. The CDR3 runs to 17 residues. CDR1 is MDHEN, CDR2 SYDVKM, per germline. The CDR3 loop is CASSEGSGLAYNSPLHF. CDR3 DNA: TGTGCCAGCAGTGAAGGGTCGGGACTGGCCTATAATTCACCCCTCCACTTT.

The chain joins TRBV27 to TRBJ1-5; 7 bases map to TRBD1. The germline gives CDR1 MNHEY, CDR2 SMNVEV (reference sequence). The CDR3 totals 14 residues. The J segment lost 5 bases and the V segment lost 6 bases, leaving 7 bases of the junction unmatched. CDR3 region: CASRVEGADQPQHF. The CDR3 DNA reads TGTGCCAGCAGGGTTGAGGGGGCCGATCAGCCCCAGCATTTT.

This clone showed up just once. This chain links TRBV6-1 with TRBJ2-7; 7 nucleotides match TRBD1. The CDR3 consists of 14 residues. Germline values: CDR1 MNHNS, CDR2 SASEGT. Germline trimming cut 2 bases from V and 5 bases from J; bases unmatched to any gene: 6. The CDR3 sequence: CASSERAGGDEQYF. The CDR3 region has the DNA TGTGCCAGCAGTGAAAGGGCAGGGGGAGACGAGCAGTACTTC.

The J gene is TRBJ2-3, the V gene TRBV5-8; D unresolved. Germline V CDR1 and CDR2: SGHTS, YDEGEE. The ends were cut back, 0 bases at V and 1 base at J, with 6 bases in the middle. The CDR3 is made up of 14 amino acids. This CDR3 reads CASSLGGRTDTQYF. The CDR3, as DNA: TGTGCCAGCAGCTTGGGAGGCCGCACAGATACGCAGTATTTT.

The chain links TRBV28 to TRBJ2-2, with D perhaps matching TRBD1 (6 bases). Trimming took 2 bases from V and 6 from J, leaving 7 bases between them. CDR3 length equals 13 residues. Germline values: CDR1 MDHEN, CDR2 SYDVKM. CDR3 bases: TGTGCCAGCAGTTTAGGGGGCTCCGGGGAGCTGTTTTTT. It is translated as CASSLGGSGELFF. Together with reference TRBV28 and TRBJ2-2, the CDR3 gives the full variable domain: DVKVTQSSRYLVKRTGEKVFLECVQDMDHENMFWYRQDPGLGLRLIYFSYDVKMKEKGDIPEGYSVSREKKERFSLILESASTNQTSMYLCASSLGGSGELFFGEGSRLTVL.

CDR3 sequence reads: CASSVGAAGVETQYF. For the CDR3, the DNA is TGTGCCAGCAGCGTAGGAGCGGCGGGGGTGGAGACCCAGTACTTC. The gene calls are TRBV9 and TRBJ2-5; 7 nucleotides match TRBD2. The V and J ends lost 0 bases and 5 bases, in that order; junction bases with no gene match: 7. The germline gives CDR1 SGDLS, CDR2 YYNGEE. The CDR3 covers 15 residues. Supplemented by reference TRBV9 and TRBJ2-5, the full variable domain reads DSGVTQTPKHLITATGQRVTLRCSPRSGDLSVYWYQQSLDQGLQFLIQYYNGEERAKGNILERFSAQQFPDLHSELNLSSLELGDSALYFCASSVGAAGVETQYFGPGTRLLVL.

This clone was seen a handful of times. The chain uses TRBV5-1 and TRBJ2-3; 7 nucleotides match TRBD2. The CDR3 spans 16 residues. CDR1 SGHRS and CDR2 YFSETQ come from the germline V gene. The ends lost 2 bases at V and 0 bases at J; junction bases unmatched: 6. The chain's CDR3 is CASSLRRDYSTDTQYF. DNA for the CDR3: TGCGCCAGCAGCTTACGTCGGGACTATAGCACAGATACGCAGTATTTT.

The chain recombines TRBV7-6 with TRBJ2-1; 7 positions match TRBD1. The V segment lost 5 bases and the J segment 5 bases; nucleotides outside the gene matches: 9. This CDR3 comprises 15 residues. The germline V gene has CDR1 SGHVS and CDR2 FNYEAQ. The CDR3 DNA sequence: TGTGCCAGCAGCCCCCAGGGGGATTTTGACAATGAGCAGTTCTTC. Its protein is CASSPQGDFDNEQFF.

This clone was counted a single time. The chain uses TRBV27 and TRBJ2-1; D not resolved. Germline assignment: CDR1 MNHEY and CDR2 SMNVEV (reference sequence). Trimming pared 5 bases from V and 2 bases from J, leaving 19 bases between. The CDR3 runs to 17 residues. The CDR3, as DNA: TGTGCCAGCAGTGCACCTCCCGTAGTAGCTCCCTACAATGAGCAGTTCTTC. Translated, it gives CASSAPPVVAPYNEQFF.

The genes are TRBV25-1 and TRBJ2-1; no clear D. V gave up 4 bases and J gave up 6 bases, with 16 bases separating them. This CDR3 is built from 15 residues. Germline V gene sequence: CDR1 MGHDK, CDR2 SYGVNS. The chain's CDR3 is CASSAPLGRSNEQFF. The CDR3 DNA reads TGTGCCAGCAGTGCCCCCCTAGGCCGCTCCAATGAGCAGTTCTTC.

This clone was picked up one time. CDR3 bases: TGCGCCAGCAGCGCGCAGGGGCAAAGGGACACTGAAGCTTTCTTT. This codes for CASSAQGQRDTEAFF. V gene TRBV5-1 combines with J gene TRBJ1-1; tentatively, D is TRBD1 (6 bases). Germline V CDR1 and CDR2: SGHRS, YFSETQ. Trimming cost V 4 bases and J 3 bases, with 16 bases left between them. The CDR3 is 15 residues long.

This clone is a singleton in its sample. The V call is TRBV6-5, the J call TRBJ2-1; maybe TRBD2 (5 bases). This CDR3 region has 15 residues. Germline CDR1 reads MNHEY; CDR2 reads SVGAGI. Trimming stripped 3 bases from V and 6 bases from J, with 15 bases between. The CDR3 here is CASSYMPSSGNEQFF. The CDR3, as DNA: TGTGCCAGCAGTTATATGCCTAGCAGCGGCAATGAGCAGTTCTTC.

This clone has only one observation. The chain has TRBV2 and TRBJ1-5, with a weak D call TRBD1 (5 bases). V was shortened by 5 bases and J by 2 bases, with 16 bases between the two germline ends. The CDR3 sequence is 16 residues long. The germline gives CDR1 SNHLY, CDR2 FYNNEI. The CDR3 protein is CASSSQQGGGNQPQHF. The CDR3 DNA is TGTGCCAGCAGTTCACAGCAGGGTGGAGGCAATCAGCCCCAGCATTTT. Full variable domain (rest looked up from reference TRBV2 and TRBJ1-5): EPEVTQTPSHQVTQMGQEVILRCVPISNHLYFYWYRQILGQKVEFLVSFYNNEISEKSEIFDDQFSVERPDGSNFTLKIRSTKLEDSAMYFCASSSQQGGGNQPQHFGDGTRLSIL.

The V call is TRBV5-5, the J call TRBJ1-5; D is possibly TRBD1 (5 bases). Germline V gene lookup returns CDR1 SGHKS and CDR2 YYEKEE (reference sequence). Trimming shortened V by 0 bases and J by 7 bases, and 11 bases separated the two germline ends. The CDR3 is 14 amino acids. The DNA of the CDR3 is TGTGCCAGCAGCTTGGTTCAGGGCCGGCAGCCCCAGCATTTT. Translated, it gives CASSLVQGRQPQHF.

The chain combines TRBV28 with TRBJ2-7, with 7 bases matching TRBD1. J lost 1 base, V lost 6 bases, and 3 bases had no gene match. CDR1 and CDR2 (germline): MDHEN, SYDVKM. This CDR3 is built from 13 residues. CDR3 nucleotides: TGTGCCAGCAGAAGGACAGGTTCCTACGAGCAGTACTTC. Encoded protein: CASRRTGSYEQYF.

This clone was picked up one time. The V gene is TRBV23-1, the J gene TRBJ2-1; no firm D call. TRBV23-1 is annotated as an ORF whose role is uncertain. The CDR3 length is 16 residues. V lost 3 bases, J lost 6 bases, and 18 bases lay in between. The chain's CDR3 is CASSHPVVDRFNEQFF. Here the CDR3 DNA reads TGCGCCAGCAGTCACCCGGTCGTTGATCGTTTCAATGAGCAGTTCTTC.

The chain employs TRBV6-5 and TRBJ1-2; D is perhaps TRBD1 (6 bases). Per germline, CDR1 MNHEY and CDR2 SVGAGI. The CDR3 loop spans 12 amino acids. Trimming took off 5 bases at V and 5 bases at J, with 9 bases between the two ends. The CDR3 reads CASSKTGYGYTF. The CDR3 DNA reads as TGTGCCAGCAGTAAAACAGGGTATGGCTACACCTTC.

The chain employs TRBV28 and TRBJ1-3, with a tentative D call TRBD1 (6 bases). Trimming took 2 bases from V and 1 from J, leaving 9 bases between them. CDR3 length equals 15 residues. Looked up from germline, CDR1 is MDHEN and CDR2 is SYDVKM. CDR3 DNA: TGTGCCAGCAGTTTACCAGGGGAATCTGGAAACACCATATATTTT. Residues: CASSLPGESGNTIYF. Filled out from reference TRBV28 and TRBJ1-3, the complete variable domain reads DVKVTQSSRYLVKRTGEKVFLECVQDMDHENMFWYRQDPGLGLRLIYFSYDVKMKEKGDIPEGYSVSREKKERFSLILESASTNQTSMYLCASSLPGESGNTIYFGEGSWLTVV.

This rearrangement joins TRBV9 to TRBJ2-7; D might be TRBD2 (5 bases). CDR1 is SGDLS, CDR2 YYNGEE, per germline. The ends were cut back, 4 bases at V and 2 bases at J, with 13 bases in the middle. The CDR3 extends over 14 amino acids. The CDR3, as DNA: TGTGCCAGCAGCCCAGGACTGGAACCCTACGAGCAGTACTTC. Amino acid sequence: CASSPGLEPYEQYF.

The V gene is TRBV28, the J gene TRBJ1-6; 7 nucleotides match TRBD1. The V segment lost 3 bases and the J segment 6 bases; nucleotides outside the gene matches: 2. Germline CDR1 MDHEN, CDR2 SYDVKM. This CDR3 is built from 14 residues. The CDR3 DNA reads as TGTGCCAGCAGTTTGGGACAGCCTAATTCACCCCTCCACTTT. Protein product: CASSLGQPNSPLHF.

J is TRBJ2-5 and V is TRBV30, with TRBD1 as a possible D gene (5 bases). CDR3 length: 15 amino acids. Germline V gene data show CDR1 as GTSNPN and CDR2 as SVGIG (reference sequence). The V end lost 2 bases, the J end lost 1 base, and 14 bases lay between the germline ends. The CDR3 region is CAWSPSQGFQETQYF. The CDR3 DNA reads TGTGCCTGGAGTCCGTCCCAGGGTTTCCAAGAGACCCAGTACTTC.

The chain uses TRBV7-9 and TRBJ2-5, with 8 bases aligning to TRBD1. CDR3 length: 16 amino acids. V gave up 3 bases and J gave up 3 bases; unmatched junction bases: 9. CDR1 and CDR2 (germline): SEHNR, FQNEAQ (reference sequence). In DNA form, the CDR3 reads TGTGCCAGCAGCTTTTCCGGGACAGGCCCTGAAGAGACCCAGTACTTC. Translated, it gives CASSFSGTGPEETQYF.

This sequence joins TRBV7-2 and TRBJ2-7, with 11 bases aligning to TRBD1. Germline CDR1 reads SGHTA; CDR2 reads FQGNSA. J gave up 3 bases and V 2 bases, and 3 bases lay outside the gene matches. The length of the CDR3 is 15 residues. CDR3 amino acids: CASSLSGTGGYEQYF. CDR3 nucleotide sequence: TGTGCCAGCAGCTTAAGCGGGACAGGGGGCTACGAGCAGTACTTC. Together with reference TRBV7-2 and TRBJ2-7, the CDR3 gives the full variable domain: GAGVSQSPSNKVTEKGKDVELRCDPISGHTALYWYRQSLGQGLEFLIYFQGNSAPDKSGLPSDRFSAERTGGSVSTLTIQRTQQEDSAVYLCASSLSGTGGYEQYFGPGTRLTVT.